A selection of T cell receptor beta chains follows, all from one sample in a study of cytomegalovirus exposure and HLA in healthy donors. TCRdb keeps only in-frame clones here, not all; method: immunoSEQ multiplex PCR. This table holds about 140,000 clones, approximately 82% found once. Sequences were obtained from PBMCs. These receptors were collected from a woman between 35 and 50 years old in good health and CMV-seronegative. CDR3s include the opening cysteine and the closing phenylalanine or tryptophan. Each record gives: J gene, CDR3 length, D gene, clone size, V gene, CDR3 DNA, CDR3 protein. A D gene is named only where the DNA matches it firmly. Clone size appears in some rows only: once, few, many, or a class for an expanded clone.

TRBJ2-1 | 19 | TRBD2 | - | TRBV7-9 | TGTGCCAGCACCTCCGGGACTAGCGGGGCTGTTTTAGATTACAATGAGCAGTTCTTC | CASTSGTSGAVLDYNEQFF
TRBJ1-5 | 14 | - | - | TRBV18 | TGTGCCAGCTCAAAACAGGGAAGTGATCAGCCCCAGCATTTT | CASSKQGSDQPQHF
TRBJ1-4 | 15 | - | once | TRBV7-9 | TGTGCCAGCAGCTTAGTCGCGGGGACTAATGAAAAACTGTTTTTT | CASSLVAGTNEKLFF
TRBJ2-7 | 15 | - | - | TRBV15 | TGTGCCACCAGCAGAGGTTGGGAGCGAAACTACGAGCAGTACTTC | CATSRGWERNYEQYF
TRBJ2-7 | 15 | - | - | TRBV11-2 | TGTGCCAGCAGCTTAGTAAGCGGAAGCTCCTACGAGCAGTACTTC | CASSLVSGSSYEQYF
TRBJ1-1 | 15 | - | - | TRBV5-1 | TGCGCCAGCAGCTTGGGTAGTCAGGCGGGGACTGAAGCTTTCTTT | CASSLGSQAGTEAFF
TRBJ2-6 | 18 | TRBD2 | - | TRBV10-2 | TGCGCCAGCAGTGACCTCGGGAGGGCCGATTCTGGGGCCAACGTCCTGACTTTC | CASSDLGRADSGANVLTF
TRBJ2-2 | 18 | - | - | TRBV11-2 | TGTGCCAGCAGCCTAGGCCGGGTTGGCAGGGAGAACACCGGGGAGCTGTTTTTT | CASSLGRVGRENTGELFF
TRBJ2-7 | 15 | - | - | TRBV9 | TGTGCCAGCAGCGTAGGTAGTAGTCTCTCCTACGAGCAGTACTTC | CASSVGSSLSYEQYF
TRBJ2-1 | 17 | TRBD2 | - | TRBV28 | TGTGCCAGCAGTCCACAGGGAGGCGGGAGGGCGTACAATGAGCAGTTCTTC | CASSPQGGGRAYNEQFF
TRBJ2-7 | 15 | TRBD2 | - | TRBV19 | TGTGCCAGTAGTGTTGCACTAGCGGTAACCTACGAGCAGTACTTC | CASSVALAVTYEQYF
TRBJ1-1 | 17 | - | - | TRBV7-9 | TGTGCCAGCAGCTTAGTGGGGCGACCCTCCGTGAACACTGAAGCTTTCTTT | CASSLVGRPSVNTEAFF
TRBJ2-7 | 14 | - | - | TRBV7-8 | TGTGCCAGCAGCTTACAGGTTACCCACTACGAGCAGTACTTC | CASSLQVTHYEQYF
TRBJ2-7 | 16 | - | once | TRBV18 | TGTGCCAGCTCAGCTCAGACCGACATAACCCGCTACGAGCAGTACTTC | CASSAQTDITRYEQYF
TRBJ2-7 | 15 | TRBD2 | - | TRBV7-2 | TGTGCCAGCAGCTTATTTGGGACTAGCGGCTACGAGCAGTACTTC | CASSLFGTSGYEQYF
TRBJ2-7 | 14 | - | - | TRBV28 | TGTGCCAGCAGTTTTCGGGTTGGGTTCTACGAGCAGTACTTC | CASSFRVGFYEQYF
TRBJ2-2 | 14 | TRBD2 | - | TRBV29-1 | TGCAGCGTTGTCGAAGCGGGAGTCAACGGGGAGCTGTTTTTT | CSVVEAGVNGELFF
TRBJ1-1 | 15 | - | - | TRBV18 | TGTGCCAGCTCACCACAGGTAGGGGTTAACACTGAAGCTTTCTTT | CASSPQVGVNTEAFF
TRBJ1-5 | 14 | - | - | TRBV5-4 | TGTGCCAGCAGCTTGCGGGGAGGAAATGAGCCCCAGCATTTT | CASSLRGGNEPQHF
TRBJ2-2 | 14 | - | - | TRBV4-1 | TGCGCCAGCAGCGCTCAGGGAAGACCGGGGGAGCTGTTTTTT | CASSAQGRPGELFF
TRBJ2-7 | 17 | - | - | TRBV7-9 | TGTGCCAGCAGCTTAGAGGGGTTGGGGCAATTCTTCTACGAGCAGTACTTC | CASSLEGLGQFFYEQYF
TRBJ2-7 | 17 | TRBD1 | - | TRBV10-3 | TGTGCCATCAGACCGGGACAGGGTTTGCCGAATCTGGTCGAGCAGTACTTC | CAIRPGQGLPNLVEQYF
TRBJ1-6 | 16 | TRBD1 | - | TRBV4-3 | TGCGCCAGCAGCCAAGATAGACAGGGGATGGGTTCACCCCTCCACTTT | CASSQDRQGMGSPLHF
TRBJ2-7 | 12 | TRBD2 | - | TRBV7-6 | TGTGCCAGCAGCCGGGGGGCCTACGAGCAGTACTTC | CASSRGAYEQYF
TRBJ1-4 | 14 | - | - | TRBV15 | TGTGCCACCAGCAGAGGACAGGTTAATGAAAAACTGTTTTTT | CATSRGQVNEKLFF
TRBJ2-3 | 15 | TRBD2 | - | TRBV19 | TGTGCCAGTACGAGGGGACTAGCGAGTACAGATACGCAGTATTTT | CASTRGLASTDTQYF
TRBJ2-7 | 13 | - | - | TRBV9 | TGTGCCAGCAGCCCACAGGGTTCCAGCGAGCAGTACTTC | CASSPQGSSEQYF
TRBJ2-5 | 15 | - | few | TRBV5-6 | TGTGCCAGCAGCTTGGAACAGGCATCCGGAGAGACCCAGTACTTC | CASSLEQASGETQYF
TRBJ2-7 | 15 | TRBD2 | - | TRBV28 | TGTGCCAGCAGTTTTTTTGGGACTAGCGGAACCGAGCAGTACTTC | CASSFFGTSGTEQYF
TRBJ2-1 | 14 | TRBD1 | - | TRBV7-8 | TGTGCCAGCAGCTTAGGGGACAGACTTAATGAGCAGTTCTTC | CASSLGDRLNEQFF
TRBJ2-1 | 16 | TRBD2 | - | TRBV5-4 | TGTGCCAGCAGCTCTAGCGGGACAAGCTCCTACAATGAGCAGTTCTTC | CASSSSGTSSYNEQFF
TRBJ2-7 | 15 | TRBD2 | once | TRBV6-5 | TGTGCCAGCAGTTTTAGGGGACTAGCGCCCTACGAGCAGTACTTC | CASSFRGLAPYEQYF
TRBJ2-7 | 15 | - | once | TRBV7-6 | TGCGCCAGCAGCTTAGACCCCCAGGGAGGTTACGAGCAGTACTTC | CASSLDPQGGYEQYF
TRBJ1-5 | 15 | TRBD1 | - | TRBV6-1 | TGTGCCAGCAGGAGGGAGACAGGGAACAATCAGCCCCAGCATTTT | CASRRETGNNQPQHF
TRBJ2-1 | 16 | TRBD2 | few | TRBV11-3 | TGTGCCAGCAGCGGTGGGACTAGCGGGAGTGGGTATGAGCAGTTCTTC | CASSGGTSGSGYEQFF
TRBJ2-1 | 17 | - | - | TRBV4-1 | TGCGCCAGCAGCCAACCCCTGGCGGGACGGATGGGCAATGAGCAGTTCTTC | CASSQPLAGRMGNEQFF
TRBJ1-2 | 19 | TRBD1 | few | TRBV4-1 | TGCGCCAGCAGCCAAGACGCGTCCACTCCGGGACAGGGGGCGCATGGCTACACCTTC | CASSQDASTPGQGAHGYTF
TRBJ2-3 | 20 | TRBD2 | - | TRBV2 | TGTGCCAGCAGTGCAGGGAGACTAGCGGAATTAGGGGCTAGCACAGATACGCAGTATTTT | CASSAGRLAELGASTDTQYF
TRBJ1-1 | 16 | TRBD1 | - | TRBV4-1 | TGCGCCAGCAGCCAAGAGGGACAGGGCTGGCTCACTGAAGCTTTCTTT | CASSQEGQGWLTEAFF
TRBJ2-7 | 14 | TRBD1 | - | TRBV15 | TGTGCCACCAGCAGAGTAGGGACAGGCCTCGAGCAGTACTTC | CATSRVGTGLEQYF
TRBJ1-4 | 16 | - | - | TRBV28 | TGTGCCACTCGCGGGACCGCTGTGGGAACTAATGAAAAACTGTTTTTT | CATRGTAVGTNEKLFF
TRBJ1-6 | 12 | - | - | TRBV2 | TGTGCCAGCAGTGAAGACCCCGGGACCCTCCACTTT | CASSEDPGTLHF
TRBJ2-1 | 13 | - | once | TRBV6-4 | TGTGCCAGCCTGACAGTCGCCCCCAATGAGCAGTTCTTC | CASLTVAPNEQFF
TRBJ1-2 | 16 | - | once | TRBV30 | TGTGCCTGGACACGAGCCGGGGGACTCAACTACTATGGCTACACCTTC | CAWTRAGGLNYYGYTF
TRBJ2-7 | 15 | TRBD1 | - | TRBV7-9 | TGTGCCAGCAGACCCGGGACAGGGCCGCACTACGAGCAGTACTTC | CASRPGTGPHYEQYF
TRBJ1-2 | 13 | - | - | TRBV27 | TGTGCCAGCAGTTTCCAGGCTAACTATGGCTACACCTTC | CASSFQANYGYTF
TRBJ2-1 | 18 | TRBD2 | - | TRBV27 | TGTGCCAGCAGCCGAATACTAGCGGGAGGGCCTTCCTACAATGAGCAGTTCTTC | CASSRILAGGPSYNEQFF
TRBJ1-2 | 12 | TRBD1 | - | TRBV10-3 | TGTGCCATCAGAGCAGGGGGTCCTGGCTACACCTTC | CAIRAGGPGYTF
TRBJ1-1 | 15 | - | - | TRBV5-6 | TGTGCCAGCACCGCCTTTGGAGACCTGAACACTGAAGCTTTCTTT | CASTAFGDLNTEAFF
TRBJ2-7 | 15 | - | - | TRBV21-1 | TGTGCCAGCAGCAAAGGCCGGGACAGGGGTGGCGAGCAGTACTTC | CASSKGRDRGGEQYF
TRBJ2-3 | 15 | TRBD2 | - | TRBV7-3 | TGTGCCAGCAGCACGACTAGCGGGGACTATTATACGCAGTATTTT | CASSTTSGDYYTQYF